Sequencing of this TCR beta chain was carried out in a study of CD8+ T cells in alopecia areata. Described treatment: oral pan-JAK inhibitor, 5-10 mg twice daily. This clone was found a few times. Its antigen is unidentified. Study results and caveats: Clonality in lesional scalp, especially alopecia totalis/universalis, exceeded that of normal scalp.

V lost 3 bases and J 0 bases, leaving 12 bases between the germline ends. This CDR3 spans 14 amino acids. The germline CDR1 and CDR2 sequences are SQVTM and ANQGSEA. Extracted from the samples, RNA was reverse transcribed into cDNA to serve as the sequencing template. Here immunoSEQ multiplex PCR was the method, and the copy in TCRdb shows in-frame clones only, minus some. The sample shows under 350,000 clones, roughly 50% of them seen only once. The rearrangement joins TRBV29-1 to TRBJ2-7; possible D gene TRBD1, 6 bases. The input for sequencing was CD4+ T cells sorted from blood, taken at week 24, from a patient treated with tofacitinib. The clonotype originates from a human donor with alopecia areata. The CDR3 DNA sequence: TGCAGCGTTGAGAGGACAGCCTTCTCCTACGAGCAGTACTTC. Translation: CSVERTAFSYEQYF.